Following are 30 T cell receptor beta chains from one sample sequenced in a study of blood T cell repertoires in COVID-19. The repertoire was sequenced with immunoSEQ multiplex PCR; TCRdb's copy has only in-frame clones and lacks some. The table shows approximately 290,000 clones, with roughly 90% occurring only once. The sample taken for sequencing was peripheral blood. The receptors here all came from a woman aged 25 to 39 with COVID-19, enrolled during active disease.

This chain links TRBV30 with TRBJ2-5, with D possibly being TRBD1 (6 bases). Trimming cost V 4 bases and J 7 bases, with 19 bases left between them. Germline values: CDR1 GTSNPN, CDR2 SVGIG (reference sequence). CDR3 size: 14 residues. CDR3 region: CAWKWQGIGGTQYF. The DNA of the CDR3 is TGTGCCTGGAAGTGGCAGGGGATTGGGGGGACCCAGTACTTC.

The gene calls are TRBV5-1 and TRBJ1-1, with 9 bases fitting TRBD1. Germline CDR1 reads SGHRS; CDR2 reads YFSETQ. The CDR3 runs 16 residues. With V trimmed by 2 bases and J by 5 bases, 10 bases remained unmatched. The CDR3 nucleotides read TGCGCCAGCAGCTTAATCCCCGGGACAGGGAAAACTGAAGCTTTCTTT. Amino acids: CASSLIPGTGKTEAFF. The full variable domain, rest sourced from reference TRBV5-1 and TRBJ1-1, is KAGVTQTPRYLIKTRGQQVTLSCSPISGHRSVSWYQQTPGQGLQFLFEYFSETQRNKGNFPGRFSGRQFSNSRSEMNVSTLELGDSALYLCASSLIPGTGKTEAFFGQGTRLTVV.

V and J are TRBV6-6 and TRBJ2-1, with 8 nucleotides matching TRBD1. The germline V gene encodes CDR1 MNHNY and CDR2 SVGAGI (reference sequence). CDR3 length: 15 amino acids. Unmatched junction bases numbered 5, after V lost 0 bases and J lost 7 bases. The CDR3 DNA reads as TGTGCCAGCAGTTACTCGGACAGGGTGATAAATGAGCAGTTCTTC. It is translated as CASSYSDRVINEQFF.

This chain links TRBV4-1 with TRBJ2-7; TRBD1 is a possible D gene (5 bases). CDR3 size: 15 residues. Trimming removed 1 base from V and 5 bases from J, with 15 bases in between. CDR1 and CDR2 from the germline V gene are MGHRA and YSYEKL. In DNA, the CDR3 is TGCGCCAGCAGCCAAGGACAGCCCCCCTTCGACGAGCAGTACTTC. Translation gives CASSQGQPPFDEQYF.

The chain has TRBV6-5 and TRBJ1-5; a weak D match, TRBD1 (6 bases). There are 14 residues in the CDR3. The V end was cut by 6 bases, the J end by 4 bases, with 13 bases between. Germline V gene lookup returns CDR1 MNHEY and CDR2 SVGAGI. The CDR3 DNA reads as TGTGCCAGCAGGGGTACAGGGCGTAATCAGCCCCAGCATTTT. It specifies CASRGTGRNQPQHF.

The rearrangement joins TRBV7-2 to TRBJ2-2; TRBD1 agrees at 7 bases. J gave up 4 bases and V 5 bases, and 7 bases lay outside the gene matches. This CDR3 has 15 residues. Looked up from germline, CDR1 is SGHTA and CDR2 is FQGNSA. The CDR3 loop is CASSNRGGSTGELFF. The CDR3 DNA follows: TGTGCCAGCAGCAACAGGGGTGGGAGCACCGGGGAGCTGTTTTTT. The whole variable domain, filled in from reference TRBV7-2 and TRBJ2-2, reads GAGVSQSPSNKVTEKGKDVELRCDPISGHTALYWYRQSLGQGLEFLIYFQGNSAPDKSGLPSDRFSAERTGGSVSTLTIQRTQQEDSAVYLCASSNRGGSTGELFFGEGSRLTVL.

This rearrangement joins TRBV27 to TRBJ2-7; tentative D call: TRBD1 (6 bases). With 7 bases removed from V and 3 bases from J, the gap between germline ends came to 7 bases. This CDR3 region has 11 residues. Germline assignment: CDR1 MNHEY and CDR2 SMNVEV (reference sequence). The CDR3 region is CASTQGYEQYF. CDR3 DNA sequence: TGTGCCAGCACACAGGGCTACGAGCAGTACTTC.

The chain combines TRBV27 with TRBJ2-7; 9 bases are a match to TRBD1. The V gene end was trimmed by 2 bases and the J gene end by 1 base; junction bases not matched to a gene: 6. Germline CDR1 MNHEY, CDR2 SMNVEV (reference sequence). This CDR3 has 16 residues. The CDR3 nucleotides read TGTGCCAGCAGTTTACTAACAGGGGGCGAGTCCTACGAGCAGTACTTC. Translated, it gives CASSLLTGGESYEQYF.

The rearrangement uses TRBV4-1 and TRBJ1-2; 7 nucleotides match TRBD1. Germline CDR1 reads MGHRA; CDR2 reads YSYEKL. This CDR3 comprises 12 residues. The trim removed 2 bases at V and 6 bases at J, leaving 0 bases unmatched. The CDR3 coding sequence is TGCGCCAGCAGCCAACAGGGGGATGGCTACACCTTC. This translates into CASSQQGDGYTF.

The rearrangement uses TRBV5-6 and TRBJ2-1, with 8 positions matching TRBD1. Germline assignment: CDR1 SGHDT and CDR2 YYEEEE. This CDR3 region has 13 residues. Trimming removed 5 bases from V and 8 bases from J; junction bases left unmatched: 6. CDR3: CASSLPTGDEQFF. Written as DNA, the CDR3 is TGTGCCAGCAGTCTCCCGACAGGGGATGAGCAGTTCTTC.

This chain connects TRBV5-1 to TRBJ2-7; 7 bases fit TRBD2. The CDR3 runs 13 residues. The V and J ends lost 4 bases and 5 bases, in that order; junction bases with no gene match: 6. Germline V lookup: CDR1 SGHRS, CDR2 YFSETQ. CDR3 bases: TGCGCCAGCAGCCCTACTAGCGCCCACGAGCAGTACTTC. Its protein is CASSPTSAHEQYF.

The chain joins TRBV19 to TRBJ1-5; D unresolved. Trimming took off 2 bases at V and 4 bases at J, with 9 bases between the two ends. CDR3 length equals 14 residues. Germline lookup yields CDR1 LNHDA and CDR2 SQIVND (reference sequence). The CDR3 DNA follows: TGTGCCAGTAGTATACCCACAGTGAATCAGCCCCAGCATTTT. Protein: CASSIPTVNQPQHF. Full variable domain (outside the CDR3, taken from reference TRBV19 and TRBJ1-5): DGGITQSPKYLFRKEGQNVTLSCEQNLNHDAMYWYRQDPGQGLRLIYYSQIVNDFQKGDIAEGYSVSREKKESFPLTVTSAQKNPTAFYLCASSIPTVNQPQHFGDGTRLSIL.

The V gene is TRBV18, the J gene TRBJ1-6; no clear D. V lost 3 bases and J 6 bases, leaving 3 bases between the germline ends. Germline loops: CDR1 KGHSH, CDR2 LQKENI. The CDR3 consists of 12 residues. The CDR3 loop is CASSPSNSPLHF. The CDR3, as DNA: TGTGCCAGCTCACCTAGTAATTCACCCCTCCACTTT.

The chain uses TRBV4-1 and TRBJ2-2, with 7 bases aligning to TRBD1. The CDR3 length is 15 residues. Looked up from germline, CDR1 is MGHRA and CDR2 is YSYEKL. Trimming took 4 bases from V and 7 from J; bases not matched to a gene: 9. CDR3 in DNA: TGCGCCAGCAGCCTATTCGGACAGGTCGACGGGGAGCTGTTTTTT. Amino acids: CASSLFGQVDGELFF.

The chain joins TRBV7-8 to TRBJ2-3; tentative D call: TRBD2 (5 bases). The CDR3 covers 16 residues. With 2 bases removed from V and 2 bases from J, the gap between germline ends came to 14 bases. Germline-derived CDR1 and CDR2 are SGHVS and FQNEAQ. CDR3 DNA: TGTGCCAGCAGCTTAAACTCAGGAGGCGTCACAGATACGCAGTATTTT. Residues: CASSLNSGGVTDTQYF.

The V call is TRBV2, the J call TRBJ2-3; TRBD2 matches 13 bases. The germline V gene encodes CDR1 SNHLY and CDR2 FYNNEI. The CDR3 length is 18 residues. J was trimmed by 0 bases and V by 8 bases; bases with no gene match: 11. CDR3 residues: CASGRAGTSGKSTDTQYF. CDR3 coding DNA: TGTGCCAGCGGCCGGGCTGGGACTAGCGGGAAGAGCACAGATACGCAGTATTTT.

The rearrangement joins TRBV7-2 to TRBJ2-7; tentatively, D is TRBD1 (6 bases). Per the germline V gene, CDR1 is SGHTA and CDR2 is FQGNSA. V lost 6 bases and J 2 bases, leaving 14 bases between the germline ends. There are 14 residues in the CDR3. The CDR3 DNA reads as TGTGCCAGCAGACCACAGGGTCTTACCTACGAGCAGTACTTC. This translates into CASRPQGLTYEQYF.

This chain links TRBV5-3 with TRBJ2-2; the D gene is possibly TRBD2 (6 bases). TRBV5-3 is annotated as an ORF whose role is uncertain. Deletions cut 1 base from V and 5 bases from J, with 9 bases between. The CDR3 totals 14 residues. DNA of the CDR3: TGTGCCAGAAGCTTGAGCCGGGGGACCGGGGAGCTGTTTTTT. Protein sequence: CARSLSRGTGELFF.

This chain uses TRBV24-1 with TRBJ2-4; 8 bases are shared with TRBD1. Germline CDR1 is KGHDR and CDR2 is SFDVKD. V lost 5 bases to trimming and J lost 6 bases; unmatched junction nucleotides: 2. The CDR3 length is 13 residues. CDR3 protein: CATSGTGSNIQYF. For the CDR3, the DNA is TGTGCCACCAGTGGGACAGGGTCAAACATTCAGTACTTC.

The chain combines TRBV5-5 with TRBJ2-7; TRBD2 might be the D (5 bases). The CDR3 loop spans 15 amino acids. V lost 2 bases and J lost 2, with 14 bases in between. Germline assignment: CDR1 SGHKS and CDR2 YYEKEE (reference sequence). The CDR3 protein is CASSFGGQHPYEQYF. The CDR3, as DNA: TGTGCCAGCAGCTTTGGAGGCCAGCACCCCTACGAGCAGTACTTC.

The genes are TRBV20-1 and TRBJ1-2, with D unresolved. Germline V gives CDR1 DFQATT, CDR2 SNEGSKA (reference sequence). Between the trimmed V and J ends, which lost 7 bases and 5 bases, there was a span of 8 bases. The CDR3 consists of 10 residues. This CDR3 is CSGQFYGYTF. DNA of the CDR3: TGCAGTGGGCAGTTTTATGGCTACACCTTC.

The gene calls are TRBV11-2 and TRBJ2-5; 8 bases map to TRBD1. The germline V gene has CDR1 SGHAT and CDR2 FQNNGV. V gave up 6 bases and J gave up 5 bases; unmatched junction bases: 5. This CDR3 has 13 residues. CDR3 sequence: CASREQGVETQYF. The CDR3 coding sequence is TGTGCCAGCAGGGAACAGGGGGTTGAGACCCAGTACTTC.

This clone showed up just once. V usage is TRBV4-2 and J usage is TRBJ2-2; 7 bases fit TRBD1. V lost 7 bases to trimming and J lost 0 bases; unmatched junction nucleotides: 5. The CDR3 is 15 residues long. The V gene's germline CDR1 is LGHNA and CDR2 YNFKEQ. The DNA of the CDR3 is TGTGCCAGCAAAAGACAGGGATCGAACACCGGGGAGCTGTTTTTT. This sequence encodes CASKRQGSNTGELFF.

This clone was seen only once. The chain carries TRBV10-3 and TRBJ1-1; perhaps TRBD1 as D (5 bases). Germline V gene data show CDR1 as ENHRY and CDR2 as SYGVKD. V lost 0 bases and J lost 1, with 6 bases in between. The CDR3 has 14 residues. The DNA of the CDR3 is TGTGCCATCAGTGAGTCGACAGAGAACACTGAAGCTTTCTTT. Translated: CAISESTENTEAFF.

CDR3 region: CASSFFRNTGELFF. CDR3 DNA: TGTGCCAGCAGCTTCTTCAGAAACACCGGGGAGCTGTTTTTT. The rearrangement uses TRBV7-8 and TRBJ2-2; D unresolved. The CDR3 extends over 14 amino acids. Germline CDR1 and CDR2: SGHVS and FQNEAQ. V was cut by 3 bases and J by 2 bases, with 7 bases left in between.

This rearrangement joins TRBV10-2 to TRBJ1-6; D is unresolved. CDR3 length equals 15 residues. The V and J ends lost 6 bases and 8 bases respectively, with 17 bases between them. Germline CDR1 reads WSHSY; CDR2 reads SAAADI. The CDR3 region is CASRSSGREDSPLHF. CDR3 bases: TGCGCCAGCAGGTCCTCGGGGAGGGAAGATTCACCCCTCCACTTT.

This sequence joins TRBV19 and TRBJ1-2; D call uncertain. Germline CDR1 is LNHDA and CDR2 is SQIVND (reference sequence). With 6 bases removed from V and 2 bases from J, the gap between germline ends came to 16 bases. The length of the CDR3 is 15 residues. CDR3 loop: CASSVMGFFNYGYTF. The CDR3 DNA follows: TGTGCCAGTAGCGTCATGGGCTTTTTCAACTATGGCTACACCTTC.

This sequence joins TRBV7-9 and TRBJ2-3; tentatively, D is TRBD2 (6 bases). V lost 5 bases to trimming and J lost 3 bases, with 15 bases between them. This CDR3 contains 15 residues. Germline assignment: CDR1 SEHNR and CDR2 FQNEAQ (reference sequence). The CDR3 is CASSRGWAETDTQYF. CDR3 bases: TGTGCCAGCAGCCGGGGGTGGGCGGAGACAGATACGCAGTATTTT.

This sequence joins TRBV4-2 and TRBJ2-5; D possibly corresponds to TRBD2 (5 bases). Germline CDR1 reads LGHNA; CDR2 reads YNFKEQ. V lost 1 base to trimming and J lost 5 bases, with 8 bases between them. This CDR3 is 13 amino acids long. The CDR3 bases are TGTGCCAGCAGCCAAGGAGGGTTGGAGACCCAGTACTTC. It codes for CASSQGGLETQYF.

The chain combines TRBV27 with TRBJ1-2, with D maybe TRBD1 (5 bases). Germline assignment: CDR1 MNHEY and CDR2 SMNVEV (reference sequence). This CDR3 spans 13 amino acids. With 3 bases removed from V and 3 bases from J, the gap between germline ends came to 8 bases. The CDR3 nucleotides are TGTGCCAGCAGTTTGGGCAGGGACTATGGCTACACCTTC. Its protein is CASSLGRDYGYTF.